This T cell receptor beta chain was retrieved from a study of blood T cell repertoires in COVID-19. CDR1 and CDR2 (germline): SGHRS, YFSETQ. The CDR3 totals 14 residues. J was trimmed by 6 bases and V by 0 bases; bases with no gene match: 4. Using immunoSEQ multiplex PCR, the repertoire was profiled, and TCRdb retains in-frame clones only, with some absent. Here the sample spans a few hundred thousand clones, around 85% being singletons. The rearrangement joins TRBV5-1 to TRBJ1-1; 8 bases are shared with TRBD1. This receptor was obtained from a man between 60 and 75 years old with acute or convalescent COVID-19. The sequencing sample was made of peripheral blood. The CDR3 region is CASSLGQGAAEAFF. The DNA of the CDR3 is TGCGCCAGCAGCTTGGGCCAGGGGGCCGCTGAAGCTTTCTTT.